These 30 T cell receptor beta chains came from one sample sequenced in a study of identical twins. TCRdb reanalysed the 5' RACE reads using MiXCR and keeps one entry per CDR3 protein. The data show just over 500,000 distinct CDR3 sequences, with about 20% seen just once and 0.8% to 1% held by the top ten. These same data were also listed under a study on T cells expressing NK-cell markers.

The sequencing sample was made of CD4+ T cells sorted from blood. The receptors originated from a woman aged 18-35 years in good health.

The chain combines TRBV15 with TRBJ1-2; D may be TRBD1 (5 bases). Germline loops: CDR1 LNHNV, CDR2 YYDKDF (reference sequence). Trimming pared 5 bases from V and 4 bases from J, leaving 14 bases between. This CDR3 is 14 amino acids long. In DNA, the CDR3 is TGTGCCACCAGCGAACCCGGGACGGGCTATGGCTACACCTTC. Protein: CATSEPGTGYGYTF.

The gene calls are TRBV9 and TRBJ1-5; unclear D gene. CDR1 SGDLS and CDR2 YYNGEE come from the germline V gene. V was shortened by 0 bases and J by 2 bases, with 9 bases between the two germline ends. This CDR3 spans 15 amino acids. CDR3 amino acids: CASSVGVTGNQPQHF. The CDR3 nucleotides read TGTGCCAGCAGCGTAGGAGTTACGGGCAATCAGCCCCAGCATTTT.

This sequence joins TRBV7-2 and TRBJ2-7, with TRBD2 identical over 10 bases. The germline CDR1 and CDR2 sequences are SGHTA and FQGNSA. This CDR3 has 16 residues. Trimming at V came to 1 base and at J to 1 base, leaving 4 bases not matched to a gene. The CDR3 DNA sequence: TGTGCCAGCAGCTTAGTTAGCGGGAGGTCATCCTACGAGCAGTACTTC. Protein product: CASSLVSGRSSYEQYF.

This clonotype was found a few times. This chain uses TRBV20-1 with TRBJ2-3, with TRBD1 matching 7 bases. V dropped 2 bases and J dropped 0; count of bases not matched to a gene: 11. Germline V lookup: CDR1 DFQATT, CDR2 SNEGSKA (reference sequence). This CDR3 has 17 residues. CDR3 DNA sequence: TGCAGTGCTAGAAGGGCCCGGACAGGCCCCAGCACAGATACGCAGTATTTT. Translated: CSARRARTGPSTDTQYF.

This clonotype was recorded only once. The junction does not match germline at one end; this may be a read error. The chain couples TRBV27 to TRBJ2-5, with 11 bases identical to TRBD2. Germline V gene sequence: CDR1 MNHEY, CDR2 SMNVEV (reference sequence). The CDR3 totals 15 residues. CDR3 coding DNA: TGTGCCAGCAGGCTTAGCGGGAGGGCCCGAGAGACCCACTACTTC. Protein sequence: CASRLSGRARETHYF.

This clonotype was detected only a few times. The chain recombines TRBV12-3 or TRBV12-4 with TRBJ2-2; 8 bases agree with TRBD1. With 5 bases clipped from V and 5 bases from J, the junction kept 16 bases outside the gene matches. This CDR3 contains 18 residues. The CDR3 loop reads CASSPSVGTGRWTGELFF. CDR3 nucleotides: TGTGCCAGCAGTCCGAGCGTGGGGACAGGAAGATGGACCGGGGAGCTGTTTTTT.

The CDR3 loop is CSAHTRRGGHNEQFF. In DNA, the CDR3 is TGCAGTGCTCACACTAGACGAGGTGGGCACAATGAGCAGTTCTTC. V usage is TRBV20-1 and J usage is TRBJ2-1; TRBD2 might be the D (5 bases). V shed 5 bases and J shed 5 bases, with 19 bases lying between them. Germline CDR1 reads DFQATT; CDR2 reads SNEGSKA (reference sequence). This CDR3 region has 15 residues.

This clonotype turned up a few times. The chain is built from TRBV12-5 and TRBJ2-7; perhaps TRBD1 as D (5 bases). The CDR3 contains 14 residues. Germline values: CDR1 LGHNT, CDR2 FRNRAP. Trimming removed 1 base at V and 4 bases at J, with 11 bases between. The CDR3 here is CASGLGQGRYEQYF. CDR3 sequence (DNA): TGTGCTAGTGGTTTGGGTCAGGGCCGGTACGAGCAGTACTTC.

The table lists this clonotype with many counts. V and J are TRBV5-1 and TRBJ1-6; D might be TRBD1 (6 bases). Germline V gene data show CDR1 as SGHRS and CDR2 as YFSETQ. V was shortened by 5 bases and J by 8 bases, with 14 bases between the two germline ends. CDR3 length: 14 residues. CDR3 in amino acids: CASSLAGVDSPLHF. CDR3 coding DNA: TGCGCCAGCAGTTTAGCAGGGGTCGATTCACCCCTCCACTTT.

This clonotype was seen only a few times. DNA of the CDR3: TGTGCCAGCAGTTCTCCAGCTTTCTTT. It encodes CASSSPAFF. The chain carries TRBV28 and TRBJ1-1; D not certain. V was shortened by 4 bases and J by 10 bases, with 4 bases between the two germline ends. CDR1 and CDR2 from the germline V gene are MDHEN and SYDVKM. This CDR3 spans 9 amino acids.

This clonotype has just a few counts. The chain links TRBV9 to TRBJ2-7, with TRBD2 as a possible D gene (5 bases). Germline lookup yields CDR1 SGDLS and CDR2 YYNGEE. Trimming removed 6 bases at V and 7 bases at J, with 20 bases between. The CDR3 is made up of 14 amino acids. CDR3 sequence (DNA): TGTGCCAGCAAACGGCTGCGGGTAGTGGAAGAGCAGTACTTC. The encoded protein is CASKRLRVVEEQYF.

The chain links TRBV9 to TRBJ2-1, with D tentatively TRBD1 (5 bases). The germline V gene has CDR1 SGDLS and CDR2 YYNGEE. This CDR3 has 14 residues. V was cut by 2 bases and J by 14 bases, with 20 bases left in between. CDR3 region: CASSVLRQGYEKFF. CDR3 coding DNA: TGTGCCAGCAGCGTCCTCCGTCAGGGATACGAGAAGTTCTTC.

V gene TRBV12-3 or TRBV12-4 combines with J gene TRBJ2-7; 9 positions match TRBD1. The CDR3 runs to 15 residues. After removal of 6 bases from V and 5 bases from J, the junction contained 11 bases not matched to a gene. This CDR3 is CASSPDRGETDEQYF. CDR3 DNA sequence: TGTGCCAGCAGCCCAGACAGGGGGGAAACTGACGAGCAGTACTTC.

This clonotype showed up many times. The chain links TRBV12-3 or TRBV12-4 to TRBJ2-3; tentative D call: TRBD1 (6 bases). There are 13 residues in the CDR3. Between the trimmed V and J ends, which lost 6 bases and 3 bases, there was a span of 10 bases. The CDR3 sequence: CASSGQTTDTQYF. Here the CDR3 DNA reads TGTGCCAGCAGCGGACAGACAACAGATACGCAGTATTTT.

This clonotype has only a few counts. The CDR3 nucleotides read TGTGCCAGCAGTTCCCCGGGACAGTCCTTCTATGGCTACACCTTC. The encoded protein is CASSSPGQSFYGYTF. This sequence joins TRBV6-5 and TRBJ1-2; 7 positions agree with TRBD1. The CDR3 spans 15 residues. V gave up 4 bases and J gave up 4 bases; unmatched junction bases: 9. The germline gives CDR1 MNHEY, CDR2 SVGAGI.

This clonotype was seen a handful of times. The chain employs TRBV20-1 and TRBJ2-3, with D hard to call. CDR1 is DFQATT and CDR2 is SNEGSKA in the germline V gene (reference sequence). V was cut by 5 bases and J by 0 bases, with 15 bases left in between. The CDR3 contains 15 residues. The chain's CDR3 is CSAANYAPSTDTQYF. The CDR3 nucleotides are TGCAGTGCTGCGAACTACGCGCCTAGCACAGATACGCAGTATTTT.

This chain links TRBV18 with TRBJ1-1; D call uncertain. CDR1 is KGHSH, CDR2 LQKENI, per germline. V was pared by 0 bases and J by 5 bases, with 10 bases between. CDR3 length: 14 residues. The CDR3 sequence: CASSPPVGVTEAFF. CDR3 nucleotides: TGTGCCAGCTCACCACCGGTAGGTGTGACTGAAGCTTTCTTT. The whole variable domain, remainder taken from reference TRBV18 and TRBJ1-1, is NAGVMQNPRHLVRRRGQEARLRCSPMKGHSHVYWYRQLPEEGLKFMVYLQKENIIDESGMPKERFSAEFPKEGPSILRIQQVVRGDSAAYFCASSPPVGVTEAFFGQGTRLTVV.

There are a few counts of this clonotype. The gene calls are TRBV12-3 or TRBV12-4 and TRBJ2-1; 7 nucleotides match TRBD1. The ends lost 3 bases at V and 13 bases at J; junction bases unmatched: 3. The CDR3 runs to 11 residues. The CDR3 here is CASSFRGIQFF. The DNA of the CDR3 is TGTGCCAGCAGTTTCAGGGGGATCCAGTTCTTC.

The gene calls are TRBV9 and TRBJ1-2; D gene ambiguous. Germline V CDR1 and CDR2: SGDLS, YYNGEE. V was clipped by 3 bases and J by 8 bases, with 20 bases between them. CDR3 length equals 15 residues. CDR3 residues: CASSGMRARSDGYTF. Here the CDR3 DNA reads TGTGCCAGCAGCGGGATGAGGGCCCGTTCGGACGGCTACACCTTC.

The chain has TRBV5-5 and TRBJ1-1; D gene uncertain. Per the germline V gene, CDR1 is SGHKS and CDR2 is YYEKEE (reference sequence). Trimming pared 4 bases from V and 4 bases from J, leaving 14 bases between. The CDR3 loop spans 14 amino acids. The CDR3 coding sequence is TGTGCCAGCAGCGGGCGGGGAGGGAGCACTGAAGCTTTCTTT. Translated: CASSGRGGSTEAFF. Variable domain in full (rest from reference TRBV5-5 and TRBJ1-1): DAGVTQSPTHLIKTRGQQVTLRCSPISGHKSVSWYQQVLGQGPQFIFQYYEKEERGRGNFPDRFSARQFPNYSSELNVNALLLGDSALYLCASSGRGGSTEAFFGQGTRLTVV.

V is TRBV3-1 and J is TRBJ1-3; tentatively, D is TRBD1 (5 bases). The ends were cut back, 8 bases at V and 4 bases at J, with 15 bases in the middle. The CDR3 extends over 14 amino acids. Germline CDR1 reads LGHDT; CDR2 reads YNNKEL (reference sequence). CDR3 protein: CASAGSLEGNTIYF. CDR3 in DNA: TGTGCCAGCGCAGGGTCCCTCGAAGGAAACACCATATATTTT.

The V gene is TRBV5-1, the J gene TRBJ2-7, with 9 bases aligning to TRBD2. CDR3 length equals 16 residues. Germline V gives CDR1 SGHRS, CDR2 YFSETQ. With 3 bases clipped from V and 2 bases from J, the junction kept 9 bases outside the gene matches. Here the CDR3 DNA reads TGCGCCAGCAGCTCTAATAGCGGGAGAATCACCTACGAGCAGTACTTC. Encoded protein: CASSSNSGRITYEQYF.

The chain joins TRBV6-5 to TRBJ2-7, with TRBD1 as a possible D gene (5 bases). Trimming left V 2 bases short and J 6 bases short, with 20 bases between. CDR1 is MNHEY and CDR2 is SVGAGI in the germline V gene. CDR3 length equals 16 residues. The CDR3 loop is CASSYRPQGWVSEQYF. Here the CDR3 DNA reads TGTGCCAGCAGTTACCGCCCCCAGGGATGGGTCAGCGAGCAGTACTTC.

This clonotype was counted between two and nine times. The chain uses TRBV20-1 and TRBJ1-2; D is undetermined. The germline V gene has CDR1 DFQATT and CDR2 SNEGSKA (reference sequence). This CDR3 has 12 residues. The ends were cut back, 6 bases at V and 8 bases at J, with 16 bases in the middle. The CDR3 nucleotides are TGCAGTGCGGCTACAAAGGGTTACGGCTACACCTTC. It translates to CSAATKGYGYTF.

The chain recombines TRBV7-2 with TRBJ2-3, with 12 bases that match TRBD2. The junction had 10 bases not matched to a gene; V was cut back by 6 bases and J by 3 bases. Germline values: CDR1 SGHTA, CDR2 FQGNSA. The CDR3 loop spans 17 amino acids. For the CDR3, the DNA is TGTGCCAGCAGTTACGCTAGCGGGAGGGGGCTTACAGATACGCAGTATTTT. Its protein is CASSYASGRGLTDTQYF.

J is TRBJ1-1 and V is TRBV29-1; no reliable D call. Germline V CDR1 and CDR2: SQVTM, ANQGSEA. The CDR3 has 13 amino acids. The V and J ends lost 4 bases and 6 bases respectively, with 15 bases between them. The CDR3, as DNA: TGCAGCGTTGCCCACTTGGACGGTTCTGAAGCTTTCTTT. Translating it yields CSVAHLDGSEAFF.

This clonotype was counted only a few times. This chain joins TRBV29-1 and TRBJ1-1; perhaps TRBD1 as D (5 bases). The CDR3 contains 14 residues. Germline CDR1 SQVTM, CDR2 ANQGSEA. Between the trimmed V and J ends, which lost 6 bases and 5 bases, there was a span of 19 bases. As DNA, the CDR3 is TGCAGCGTCCTAAAACAGGCACCGGGGACTGAAGCTTTCTTT. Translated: CSVLKQAPGTEAFF.

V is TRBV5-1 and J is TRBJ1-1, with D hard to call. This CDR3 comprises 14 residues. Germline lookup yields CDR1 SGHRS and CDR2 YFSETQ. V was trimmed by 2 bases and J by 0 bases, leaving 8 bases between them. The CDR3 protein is CASSFGEMNTEAFF. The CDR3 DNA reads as TGCGCCAGCAGCTTCGGGGAAATGAACACTGAAGCTTTCTTT.

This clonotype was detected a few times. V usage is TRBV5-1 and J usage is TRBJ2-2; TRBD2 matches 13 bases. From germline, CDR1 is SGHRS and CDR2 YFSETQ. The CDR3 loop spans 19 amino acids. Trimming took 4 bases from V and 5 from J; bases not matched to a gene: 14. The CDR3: CASSTGGLAGDADTGELFF. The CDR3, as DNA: TGCGCCAGCAGCACCGGTGGACTAGCGGGAGACGCGGATACCGGGGAGCTGTTTTTT.

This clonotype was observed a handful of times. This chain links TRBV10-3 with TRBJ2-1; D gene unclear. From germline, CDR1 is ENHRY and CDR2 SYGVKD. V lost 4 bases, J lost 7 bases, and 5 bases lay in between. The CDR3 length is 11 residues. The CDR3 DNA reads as TGTGCCATCAGTGTTTCAAATGAGCAGTTCTTC. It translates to CAISVSNEQFF.